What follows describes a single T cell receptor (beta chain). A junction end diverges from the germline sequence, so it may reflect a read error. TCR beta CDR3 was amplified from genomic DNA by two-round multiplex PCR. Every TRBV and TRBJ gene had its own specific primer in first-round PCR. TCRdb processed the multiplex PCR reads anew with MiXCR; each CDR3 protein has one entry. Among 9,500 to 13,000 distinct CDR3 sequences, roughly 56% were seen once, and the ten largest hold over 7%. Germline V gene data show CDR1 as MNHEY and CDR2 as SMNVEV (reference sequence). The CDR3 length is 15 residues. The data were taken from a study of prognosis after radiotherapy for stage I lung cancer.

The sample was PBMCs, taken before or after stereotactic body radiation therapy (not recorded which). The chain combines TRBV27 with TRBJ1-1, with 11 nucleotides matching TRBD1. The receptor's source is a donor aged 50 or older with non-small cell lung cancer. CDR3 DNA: TGTGCCAGCAGGAAAACCGGGACAGGGGGAACTGAAGATTTCTTT. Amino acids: CASRKTGTGGTEDFF.